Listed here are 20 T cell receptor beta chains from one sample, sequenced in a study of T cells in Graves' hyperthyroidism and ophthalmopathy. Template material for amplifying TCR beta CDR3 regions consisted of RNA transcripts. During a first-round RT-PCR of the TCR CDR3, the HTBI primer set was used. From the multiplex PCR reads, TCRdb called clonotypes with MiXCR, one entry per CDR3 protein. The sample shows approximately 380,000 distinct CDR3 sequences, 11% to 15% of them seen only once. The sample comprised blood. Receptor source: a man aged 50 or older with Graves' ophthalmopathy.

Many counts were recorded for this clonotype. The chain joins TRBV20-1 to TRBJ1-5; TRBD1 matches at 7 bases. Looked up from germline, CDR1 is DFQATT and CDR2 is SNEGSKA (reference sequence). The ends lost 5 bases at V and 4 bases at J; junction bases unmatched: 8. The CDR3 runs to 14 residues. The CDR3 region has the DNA TGCAGTGCTGCATGGGACAGACGAAATCAGCCCCAGCATTTT. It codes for CSAAWDRRNQPQHF.

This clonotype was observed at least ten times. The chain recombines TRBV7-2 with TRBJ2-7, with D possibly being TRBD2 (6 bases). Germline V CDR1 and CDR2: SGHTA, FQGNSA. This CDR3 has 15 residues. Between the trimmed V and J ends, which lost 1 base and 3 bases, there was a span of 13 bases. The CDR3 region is CASSLEQLANYEQYF. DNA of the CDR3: TGTGCCAGCAGCTTAGAACAGCTAGCGAACTACGAGCAGTACTTC.

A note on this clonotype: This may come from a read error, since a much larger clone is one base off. This CDR3 reads CASSTWDEQFF. The CDR3 coding sequence is TGCGCCAGCAGCACTTGGGATGAGCAGTTCTTC. The J gene is TRBJ2-1, the V gene TRBV4-1; D is unclear. The germline CDR1 and CDR2 sequences are MGHRA and YSYEKL. CDR3 length: 11 residues. V lost 5 bases and J lost 8, with 7 bases in between.

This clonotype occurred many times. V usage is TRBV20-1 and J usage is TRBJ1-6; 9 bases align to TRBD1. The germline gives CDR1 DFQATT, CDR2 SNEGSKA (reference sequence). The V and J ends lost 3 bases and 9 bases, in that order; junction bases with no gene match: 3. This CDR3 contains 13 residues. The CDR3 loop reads CSARGQGGSPLHF. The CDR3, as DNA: TGCAGTGCTAGGGGACAGGGTGGTTCACCCCTCCACTTT.

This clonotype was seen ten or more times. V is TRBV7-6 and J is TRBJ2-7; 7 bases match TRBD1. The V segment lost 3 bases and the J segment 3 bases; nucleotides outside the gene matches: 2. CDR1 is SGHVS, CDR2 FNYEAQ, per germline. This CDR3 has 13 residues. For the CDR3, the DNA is TGTGCCAGCAGCTTGACAGGGATCTACGAGCAGTACTTC. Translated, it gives CASSLTGIYEQYF.

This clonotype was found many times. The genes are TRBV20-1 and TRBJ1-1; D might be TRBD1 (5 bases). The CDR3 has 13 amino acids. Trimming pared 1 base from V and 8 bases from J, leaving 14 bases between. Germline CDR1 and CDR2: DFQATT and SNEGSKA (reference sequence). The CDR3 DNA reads TGCAGTGCTAGAGCGGGCAGGGTGACGGAAGCTTTCTTT. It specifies CSARAGRVTEAFF.

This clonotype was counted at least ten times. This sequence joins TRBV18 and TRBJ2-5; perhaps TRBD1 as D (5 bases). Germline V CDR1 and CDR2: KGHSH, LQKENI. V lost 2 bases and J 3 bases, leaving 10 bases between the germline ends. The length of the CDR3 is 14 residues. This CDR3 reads CASSPKGLEETQYF. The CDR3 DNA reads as TGTGCCAGCTCACCAAAGGGGCTCGAAGAGACCCAGTACTTC.

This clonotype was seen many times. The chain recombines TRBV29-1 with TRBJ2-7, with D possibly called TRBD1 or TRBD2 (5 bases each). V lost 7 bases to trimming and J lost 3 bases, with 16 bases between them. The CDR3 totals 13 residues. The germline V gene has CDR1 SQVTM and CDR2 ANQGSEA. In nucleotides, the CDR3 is TGCAGCGGGACGAGGGGCTTTGGCTACGAGCAGTACTTC. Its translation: CSGTRGFGYEQYF.

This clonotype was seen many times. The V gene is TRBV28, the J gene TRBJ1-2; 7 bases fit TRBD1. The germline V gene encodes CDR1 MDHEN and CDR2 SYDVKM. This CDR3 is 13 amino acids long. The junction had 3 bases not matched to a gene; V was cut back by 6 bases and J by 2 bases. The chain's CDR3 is CASRKGQNYGYTF. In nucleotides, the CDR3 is TGTGCCAGCAGAAAGGGACAGAACTATGGCTACACCTTC.

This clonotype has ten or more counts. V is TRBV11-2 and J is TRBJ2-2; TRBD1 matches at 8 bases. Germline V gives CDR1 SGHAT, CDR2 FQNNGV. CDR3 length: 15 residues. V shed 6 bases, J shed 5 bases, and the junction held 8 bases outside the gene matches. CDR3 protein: CASSKDRVKTGELFF. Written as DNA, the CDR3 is TGTGCCAGCAGTAAGGACAGGGTGAAGACCGGGGAGCTGTTTTTT.

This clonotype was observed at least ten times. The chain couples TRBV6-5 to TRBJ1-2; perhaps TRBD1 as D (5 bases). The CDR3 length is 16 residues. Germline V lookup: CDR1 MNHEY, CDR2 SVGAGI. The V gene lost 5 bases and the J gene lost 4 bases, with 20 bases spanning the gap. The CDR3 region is CASSLSRGAQGYGYTF. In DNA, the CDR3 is TGTGCCAGCAGTCTCTCGAGGGGCGCGCAGGGCTATGGCTACACCTTC.

This CDR3 is CATSREGRAYEQYF. CDR3 nucleotide sequence: TGTGCCACCAGCAGAGAGGGCAGGGCGTACGAGCAGTACTTC. V is TRBV15 and J is TRBJ2-7; tentative D call: TRBD1 (5 bases). V was cut by 0 bases and J by 4 bases, with 10 bases left in between. This CDR3 spans 14 amino acids. CDR1 and CDR2 (germline): LNHNV, YYDKDF (reference sequence). The full variable domain, rest sourced from reference TRBV15 and TRBJ2-7, is DAMVIQNPRYQVTQFGKPVTLSCSQTLNHNVMYWYQQKSSQAPKLLFHYYDKDFNNEADTPDNFQSRRPNTSFCFLDIRSPGLGDTAMYLCATSREGRAYEQYFGPGTRLTVT.

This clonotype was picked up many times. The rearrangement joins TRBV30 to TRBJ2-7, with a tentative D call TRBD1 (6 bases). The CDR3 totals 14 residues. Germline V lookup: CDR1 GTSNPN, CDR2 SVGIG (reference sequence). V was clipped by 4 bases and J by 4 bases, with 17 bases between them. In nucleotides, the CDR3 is TGTGCCTGGAATAGGCTGGGGGCCTCGTACGAGCAGTACTTC. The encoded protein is CAWNRLGASYEQYF.

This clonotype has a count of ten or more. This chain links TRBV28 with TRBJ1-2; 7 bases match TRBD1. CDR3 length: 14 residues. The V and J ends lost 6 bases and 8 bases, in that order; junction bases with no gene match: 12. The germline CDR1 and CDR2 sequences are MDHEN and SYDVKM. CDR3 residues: CASRTTGIFGGYTF. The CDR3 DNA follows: TGTGCCAGCAGGACGACAGGGATATTCGGGGGCTACACCTTC.

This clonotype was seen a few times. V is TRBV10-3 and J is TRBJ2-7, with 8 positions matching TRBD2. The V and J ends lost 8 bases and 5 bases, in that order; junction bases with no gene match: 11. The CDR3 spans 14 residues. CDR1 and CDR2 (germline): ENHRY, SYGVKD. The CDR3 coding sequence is TGTGCCATCGCCAGAACGAGCGGGAGAGACGAGCAGTACTTC. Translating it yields CAIARTSGRDEQYF.

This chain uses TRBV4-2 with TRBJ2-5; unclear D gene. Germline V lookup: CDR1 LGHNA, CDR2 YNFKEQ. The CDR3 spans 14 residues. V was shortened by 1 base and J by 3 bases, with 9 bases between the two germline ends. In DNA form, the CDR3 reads TGTGCCAGCAGCCAAGTTACAGCAGAAGAGACCCAGTACTTC. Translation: CASSQVTAEETQYF.

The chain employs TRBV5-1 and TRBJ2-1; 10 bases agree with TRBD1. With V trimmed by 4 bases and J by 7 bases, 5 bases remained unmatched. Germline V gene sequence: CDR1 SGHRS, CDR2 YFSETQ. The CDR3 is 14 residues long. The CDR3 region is CASSSRGQGNEQFF. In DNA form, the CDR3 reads TGCGCCAGCAGCAGCCGGGGACAGGGGAATGAGCAGTTCTTC.

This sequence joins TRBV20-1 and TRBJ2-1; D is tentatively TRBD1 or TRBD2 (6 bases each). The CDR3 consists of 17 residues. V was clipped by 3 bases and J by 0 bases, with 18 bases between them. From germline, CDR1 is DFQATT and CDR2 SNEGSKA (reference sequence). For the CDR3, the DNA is TGCAGTGCTAGGGGCCTTGGGGGGCCGAGCTCCTACAATGAGCAGTTCTTC. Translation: CSARGLGGPSSYNEQFF.

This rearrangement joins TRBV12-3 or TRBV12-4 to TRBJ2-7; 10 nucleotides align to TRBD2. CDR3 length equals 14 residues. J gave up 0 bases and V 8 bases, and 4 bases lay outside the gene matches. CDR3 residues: CASGTSGNSYEQYF. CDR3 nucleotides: TGTGCCAGCGGAACTAGCGGGAACTCCTACGAGCAGTACTTC.

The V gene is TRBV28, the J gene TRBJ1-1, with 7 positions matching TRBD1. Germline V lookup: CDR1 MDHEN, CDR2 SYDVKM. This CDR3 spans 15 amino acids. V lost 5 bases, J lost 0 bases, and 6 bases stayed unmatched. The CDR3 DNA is TGTGCCAGCAGTATCCGGGACAGATTGAACACTGAAGCTTTCTTT. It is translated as CASSIRDRLNTEAFF.